These T cell receptor beta chains were read from a single sample in a study of blood T cell repertoires in COVID-19. Data came from immunoSEQ multiplex PCR; TCRdb stores just in-frame clones and leaves some out. The sample lists 40,000 or so clones; 65% to 90% were seen once. Input material: peripheral blood. The receptors here all came from a man aged 40-49 years with active COVID-19. Both conserved end residues are part of each CDR3. A D gene is named only where the DNA matches it firmly. Part of the rows lack a size; the others show once, few, many or a class for expanded clones.

CDR3 DNA: TGTGCCAGTAATCCGGGGGGGAACACCGGGGAGCTGTTTTTT; CDR3 protein: CASNPGGNTGELFF; V gene: TRBV19; D gene: TRBD2; clone size: once; J gene: TRBJ2-2
CDR3 DNA: TGTGCCAGCGAACTAGCGCCTACGCAGTATTTT; CDR3 protein: CASELAPTQYF; V gene: TRBV2; D gene: TRBD2; clone size: -; J gene: TRBJ2-3
CDR3 DNA: TGCGCCAGCAGCTTTGGACTAGCCCAAACGGAGCAGTTCTTC; CDR3 protein: CASSFGLAQTEQFF; V gene: TRBV5-1; D gene: TRBD2; clone size: once; J gene: TRBJ2-1
CDR3 DNA: TGCGCCAGCAGCTTGGCCACTAGCGCGATCTACACCGGGGAGCTGTTTTTT; CDR3 protein: CASSLATSAIYTGELFF; V gene: TRBV5-1; D gene: TRBD2; clone size: -; J gene: TRBJ2-2
CDR3 DNA: TGCAGCGTTGAACGGGGAGGGGTGAACACTGAAGCTTTCTTT; CDR3 protein: CSVERGGVNTEAFF; V gene: TRBV29-1; D gene: -; clone size: -; J gene: TRBJ1-1
CDR3 DNA: TGTGCCAGCAGTTTATCCGCAGGGCACTTGGATACGCAGTATTTT; CDR3 protein: CASSLSAGHLDTQYF; V gene: TRBV27; D gene: -; clone size: -; J gene: TRBJ2-3
CDR3 DNA: TGTGCCAGCAGCCCGGGGACAGGGGGCATGAATGAGCAGTTCTTC; CDR3 protein: CASSPGTGGMNEQFF; V gene: TRBV5-6; D gene: TRBD1; clone size: few; J gene: TRBJ2-1
CDR3 DNA: TGCAGCGGGTGGACGGGGGCTAATGAAAAACTGTTTTTT; CDR3 protein: CSGWTGANEKLFF; V gene: TRBV29-1; D gene: -; clone size: -; J gene: TRBJ1-4
CDR3 DNA: TGTGCCAGCAGCTTAACGGGGGACAGACTATTCACCGGGGAGCTGTTTTTT; CDR3 protein: CASSLTGDRLFTGELFF; V gene: TRBV7-3; D gene: TRBD1; clone size: -; J gene: TRBJ2-2
CDR3 DNA: TGTGCCAGCAGTTGGTCAGGGAATCAGCCCCAGCATTTT; CDR3 protein: CASSWSGNQPQHF; V gene: TRBV12-3/TRBV12-4; D gene: -; clone size: -; J gene: TRBJ1-5
CDR3 DNA: TGTGCCATCAGGTCTTTGGGTAGCCTCTATGGCTACACCTTC; CDR3 protein: CAIRSLGSLYGYTF; V gene: TRBV10-3; D gene: -; clone size: -; J gene: TRBJ1-2
CDR3 DNA: TGTGCCAGCTCACCACGTCAACTAGCGGAGTTCTTC; CDR3 protein: CASSPRQLAEFF; V gene: TRBV18; D gene: TRBD2; clone size: -; J gene: TRBJ2-1
CDR3 DNA: TGTGCCAGCAGCTTGAAGCGTGATGGTGGAAACACCATATATTTT; CDR3 protein: CASSLKRDGGNTIYF; V gene: TRBV5-4; D gene: -; clone size: -; J gene: TRBJ1-3
CDR3 DNA: TGCGCCAGCAGCTTCCTTACAGGGAGCCGAATTCTGGGGCCTCTTAGGGTCCACGAGCAGTACTTC; CDR3 protein: CASSFLTGSRILGPLRVHEQYF; V gene: TRBV5-1; D gene: -; clone size: medium-sized; J gene: TRBJ2-7
CDR3 DNA: TGTGCCAGCAGTCAGGTGGGGGGGACTACGGAGCAGTACTTC; CDR3 protein: CASSQVGGTTEQYF; V gene: TRBV28; D gene: TRBD2; clone size: -; J gene: TRBJ2-7
CDR3 DNA: TGTGCCAGCAGCCCCGGTACAGGGATTAATGAAAAACTGTTTTTT; CDR3 protein: CASSPGTGINEKLFF; V gene: TRBV5-7; D gene: -; clone size: once; J gene: TRBJ1-4
CDR3 DNA: TGTGCCAGCAGCGTAGGGGGGAGCGGGTACAATGAGCAGTTCTTC; CDR3 protein: CASSVGGSGYNEQFF; V gene: TRBV9; D gene: -; clone size: -; J gene: TRBJ2-1
CDR3 DNA: TGCAGTGCTTTGACACCGAACACCATATATTTT; CDR3 protein: CSALTPNTIYF; V gene: TRBV20-1; D gene: -; clone size: -; J gene: TRBJ1-3
CDR3 DNA: TGTGCCAGCAGCGCCAGACTATGGGGGCAGGGGGATACGCAGTATTTT; CDR3 protein: CASSARLWGQGDTQYF; V gene: TRBV9; D gene: -; clone size: -; J gene: TRBJ2-3
CDR3 DNA: TGTGCCAGCAGCGTAGGGTATGGTAGCGTCTTGAATGAGCAGTTCTTC; CDR3 protein: CASSVGYGSVLNEQFF; V gene: TRBV9; D gene: -; clone size: -; J gene: TRBJ2-1
CDR3 DNA: TGCGCCAGCAGCTCGGGACTCAGCGGGACCGGGGAGCTGTTTTTT; CDR3 protein: CASSSGLSGTGELFF; V gene: TRBV5-1; D gene: -; clone size: -; J gene: TRBJ2-2
CDR3 DNA: TGTGCCAGCAGTATAGGGGAGAACACTGAAGCTTTCTTT; CDR3 protein: CASSIGENTEAFF; V gene: TRBV2; D gene: -; clone size: once; J gene: TRBJ1-1
CDR3 DNA: TGCAGCATCCGACAGTCTACTAACTATGGCTACACCTTC; CDR3 protein: CSIRQSTNYGYTF; V gene: TRBV29-1; D gene: -; clone size: -; J gene: TRBJ1-2
CDR3 DNA: TGTGCCAGCAGCGAAGCGGGAGGGCTGGATGAGCAGTTCTTC; CDR3 protein: CASSEAGGLDEQFF; V gene: TRBV9; D gene: TRBD2; clone size: -; J gene: TRBJ2-1
CDR3 DNA: TGTGCCAGCAGCTTAAGGGGTGCTCCCACTGAAGCTTTCTTT; CDR3 protein: CASSLRGAPTEAFF; V gene: TRBV7-9; D gene: -; clone size: -; J gene: TRBJ1-1
CDR3 DNA: TGTGCCAGCACTACGGACAGGGGGTCTGGAAACACCATATATTTT; CDR3 protein: CASTTDRGSGNTIYF; V gene: TRBV6-5; D gene: TRBD1; clone size: -; J gene: TRBJ1-3
CDR3 DNA: TGTGCCAGCAGCTTAGGGGGGGTCTCCTACGAGCAGTACTTC; CDR3 protein: CASSLGGVSYEQYF; V gene: TRBV7-8; D gene: -; clone size: -; J gene: TRBJ2-7
CDR3 DNA: TGTGCCAGCAGTTTATGGGGGCAGGGGGCCAACGTCCTGACTTTC; CDR3 protein: CASSLWGQGANVLTF; V gene: TRBV28; D gene: -; clone size: -; J gene: TRBJ2-6
CDR3 DNA: TGTGCCAGCAGCCTTAGAGGGCAGGGGGCGAACACCGGGGAGCTGTTTTTT; CDR3 protein: CASSLRGQGANTGELFF; V gene: TRBV3-1/TRBV3-2; D gene: TRBD1; clone size: -; J gene: TRBJ2-2
CDR3 DNA: TGTGCCAGCAGCGTAGGGAGTGGGTTTTTCTCTGGGGCCAACGTCCTGACTTTC; CDR3 protein: CASSVGSGFFSGANVLTF; V gene: TRBV7-3; D gene: -; clone size: -; J gene: TRBJ2-6
CDR3 DNA: TGTGCCAGCAGCTGGACTAGCGGGAGGCGCACCGGGGAGCTGTTTTTT; CDR3 protein: CASSWTSGRRTGELFF; V gene: TRBV3-1/TRBV3-2; D gene: TRBD2; clone size: few; J gene: TRBJ2-2
CDR3 DNA: TGTGCCAGCAGCTCTAGCGGGAGGGAAGGGGGAAACATTCAGTACTTC; CDR3 protein: CASSSSGREGGNIQYF; V gene: TRBV6-6; D gene: TRBD2; clone size: -; J gene: TRBJ2-4
CDR3 DNA: TGTGCCAGCAGTGAACGAGCGGGAGTTGGGGCAGATACGCAGTATTTT; CDR3 protein: CASSERAGVGADTQYF; V gene: TRBV6-1; D gene: TRBD2; clone size: -; J gene: TRBJ2-3
CDR3 DNA: TGTGCCAGCAGCCAAGCCGGGACAGAGAGCTCTGGGGCCAACGTCCTGACTTTC; CDR3 protein: CASSQAGTESSGANVLTF; V gene: TRBV4-2; D gene: TRBD1; clone size: -; J gene: TRBJ2-6
CDR3 DNA: TGTGCCAGCAGTTGGGGCGGAAGCTCCTACAATGAGCAGTTCTTC; CDR3 protein: CASSWGGSSYNEQFF; V gene: TRBV6-6; D gene: -; clone size: -; J gene: TRBJ2-1
CDR3 DNA: TGTGCCAGCAGTCCGGACATCCATAGAGGTGAAAAACTGTTTTTT; CDR3 protein: CASSPDIHRGEKLFF; V gene: TRBV28; D gene: -; clone size: -; J gene: TRBJ1-4
CDR3 DNA: TGTGCCAGCAGTTTATCGATTGTTAGTCGGGGATATAATTCACCCCTCCACTTT; CDR3 protein: CASSLSIVSRGYNSPLHF; V gene: TRBV27; D gene: -; clone size: once; J gene: TRBJ1-6
CDR3 DNA: TGTGCCAGCAGCGGCGGGGGGACTTATAACAATGAGCAGTTCTTC; CDR3 protein: CASSGGGTYNNEQFF; V gene: TRBV5-5; D gene: TRBD2; clone size: -; J gene: TRBJ2-1
CDR3 DNA: TGTGCCAGCAGCCTAGGACAGGTCTTGAACACTGAAGCTTTCTTT; CDR3 protein: CASSLGQVLNTEAFF; V gene: TRBV7-2; D gene: TRBD1; clone size: -; J gene: TRBJ1-1
CDR3 DNA: TGTGCCAGCAGCTTGGAGGGAACGAACACCATATATTTT; CDR3 protein: CASSLEGTNTIYF; V gene: TRBV7-2; D gene: -; clone size: -; J gene: TRBJ1-3
CDR3 DNA: TGTGCCAGCAGTATATTCGGGGGTGAGCAGTTCTTC; CDR3 protein: CASSIFGGEQFF; V gene: TRBV27; D gene: -; clone size: -; J gene: TRBJ2-1
CDR3 DNA: TGTGCCAGCAGCGTAGGATCCGGGACTAACTACGAGCAGTACTTC; CDR3 protein: CASSVGSGTNYEQYF; V gene: TRBV9; D gene: TRBD2; clone size: -; J gene: TRBJ2-7
CDR3 DNA: TGTGCCAGCAGCCTCAGGGGAAGTGGAGGCTACACCTTC; CDR3 protein: CASSLRGSGGYTF; V gene: TRBV3-1/TRBV3-2; D gene: -; clone size: -; J gene: TRBJ1-2
CDR3 DNA: TGTGCCAGCAGCGTCGCCTGGGCCTTGAATACGCAGTATTTT; CDR3 protein: CASSVAWALNTQYF; V gene: TRBV9; D gene: -; clone size: -; J gene: TRBJ2-3
CDR3 DNA: TGCGCCAGCAGTTCGATAATAGCCGGGGAGCTGTTTTTT; CDR3 protein: CASSSIIAGELFF; V gene: TRBV4-1; D gene: -; clone size: -; J gene: TRBJ2-2
CDR3 DNA: TGTGCCAGCAGCTTTGGGCCCTTCTACGAGCAGTACTTC; CDR3 protein: CASSFGPFYEQYF; V gene: TRBV9; D gene: -; clone size: -; J gene: TRBJ2-7
CDR3 DNA: TGTGCCAGCAGACGGGGTGAGGGCTATGGCTACACCTTC; CDR3 protein: CASRRGEGYGYTF; V gene: TRBV6-5; D gene: -; clone size: once; J gene: TRBJ1-2
CDR3 DNA: TGTGCCAGCAGCTTGGCCGGACTAGCGGAAGCCAAAAACATTCAGTACTTC; CDR3 protein: CASSLAGLAEAKNIQYF; V gene: TRBV5-4; D gene: TRBD2; clone size: few; J gene: TRBJ2-4
CDR3 DNA: TGTGCCAGCAGCCAAGTCTCTAGCGGGGGCCAAGAGACCCAGTACTTC; CDR3 protein: CASSQVSSGGQETQYF; V gene: TRBV5-6; D gene: TRBD2; clone size: -; J gene: TRBJ2-5
CDR3 DNA: TGTGCCAGCACGAAAGGAGCGGGAGTAAACGAGCAGTACTTC; CDR3 protein: CASTKGAGVNEQYF; V gene: TRBV9; D gene: TRBD2; clone size: -; J gene: TRBJ2-7
CDR3 DNA: TGTGCCAGCAGTCTGGGACAGGGCCGGTTCGAGCAGTACTTC; CDR3 protein: CASSLGQGRFEQYF; V gene: TRBV28; D gene: TRBD1; clone size: -; J gene: TRBJ2-7
CDR3 DNA: TGTGCCAGCAGTTTATCCTTCAGGCTGAACACTGAAGCTTTCTTT; CDR3 protein: CASSLSFRLNTEAFF; V gene: TRBV27; D gene: -; clone size: few; J gene: TRBJ1-1
CDR3 DNA: TGTGCCAGCAGCTTCGGGACAGGGGAATCTGAAGCTTTCTTT; CDR3 protein: CASSFGTGESEAFF; V gene: TRBV7-9; D gene: TRBD1; clone size: -; J gene: TRBJ1-1
CDR3 DNA: TGTGCCAGCAGACCAGGGGGATGGGAAACCGGGGAGCTGTTTTTT; CDR3 protein: CASRPGGWETGELFF; V gene: TRBV7-9; D gene: TRBD1; clone size: -; J gene: TRBJ2-2
CDR3 DNA: TGTGCCAGCAGCTACTGGACAGGGGGATACGAGCAGTACTTC; CDR3 protein: CASSYWTGGYEQYF; V gene: TRBV5-6; D gene: TRBD1; clone size: once; J gene: TRBJ2-7
CDR3 DNA: TGTGCCAGCAGCCAAGATCCGAGCGGGAGTGTCGCCTACGAGCAGTACTTC; CDR3 protein: CASSQDPSGSVAYEQYF; V gene: TRBV4-2; D gene: TRBD2; clone size: -; J gene: TRBJ2-7
CDR3 DNA: TGCGCCAGCAGCTTCCCGGGACAGGGCGGTGTGGACGGGGAGCTGTTTTTT; CDR3 protein: CASSFPGQGGVDGELFF; V gene: TRBV5-1; D gene: TRBD1; clone size: -; J gene: TRBJ2-2
CDR3 DNA: TGTGCCAGCAGTCCTCAGGGAAACACCATATATTTT; CDR3 protein: CASSPQGNTIYF; V gene: TRBV12-3/TRBV12-4; D gene: -; clone size: -; J gene: TRBJ1-3